These T cell receptor beta chains were read from a single sample in a study of blood T cell repertoires in COVID-19. The protocol was immunoSEQ multiplex PCR, while the TCRdb copy is restricted to in-frame clones and leaves out a portion. The table has some 340,000 clones, about 86% seen once. The sequenced material came from peripheral blood. The origin of the receptors is a man aged 25-40 years with active or convalescent COVID-19. Both conserved end residues are trimmed from each CDR3. The order of the fields is J gene, CDR3 length, V gene, CDR3 protein.

>TRBJ2-5|13|TRBV5-4
ASSYPTGGDETQY
>TRBJ1-3|13|TRBV2
ASRRGWSSGNTIY
>TRBJ1-2|12|TRBV19
ASNAGRVNYGYT
>TRBJ1-2|10|TRBV30
AYSGTNYGYT
>TRBJ1-1|12|TRBV14
ASSQNRGDTEAF
>TRBJ1-1|11|TRBV29-1
SVATERYTEAF
>TRBJ1-5|17|TRBV19
ASSTSPGQVFNSNQPQH
>TRBJ1-1|17|TRBV5-8
ASSGVSGYYGEGRAEAF
>TRBJ2-7|11|TRBV19
ATLDISSYEQY
>TRBJ2-7|13|TRBV6-2/TRBV6-3
ASSFKESGTLEQY
>TRBJ2-7|12|TRBV11-2
ASSFRGGRNEQY
>TRBJ2-3|9|TRBV6-2/TRBV6-3
ASSQIKIKY
>TRBJ2-7|12|TRBV7-2
ASSPAGGPYEQY
>TRBJ2-1|16|TRBV4-3
ASSQDPGGFLGYNEQF
>TRBJ2-1|16|TRBV21-1
ASSTRDRGLVDYNEQF
>TRBJ2-3|12|TRBV19
ASSMTSGTDTQY
>TRBJ1-2|11|TRBV6-6
ASSLRNPWDTG
>TRBJ2-3|14|TRBV9
ASSATGTPIPDTQY
>TRBJ1-2|13|TRBV4-1
ASSPPRGAARGYT
>TRBJ2-3|9|TRBV18
ASSETDTQY
>TRBJ1-5|13|TRBV5-6
ASSLSQGLRQPQH
>TRBJ2-1|14|TRBV19
ASSHLGAGSYNEQF
>TRBJ2-4|14|TRBV11-3
ASSFSGALAKNIQY
>TRBJ1-1|11|TRBV12-3/TRBV12-4
ASRLTGGTEAF
>TRBJ1-6|12|TRBV11-3
ASSKPGLTTPLH
>TRBJ1-1|13|TRBV11-3
ASSFSGRLNTEAF
>TRBJ2-7|12|TRBV5-6
ASSRGDFLYEQY
>TRBJ2-1|16|TRBV19
ASRGERRTSGVRNEQF
>TRBJ1-5|16|TRBV5-6
ASSLWTGPLYSNQPQH
>TRBJ2-1|14|TRBV4-2
ASSQEDYSVYNEQF
>TRBJ1-5|12|TRBV27
ASSLKGANQPQH
>TRBJ2-7|15|TRBV16
ASSQSSWASGSYEQY
>TRBJ2-7|12|TRBV5-1
ASSLGPSQDEQY
>TRBJ1-4|17|TRBV21-1
ASSNTGGEKWELNEKLF
>TRBJ1-6|13|TRBV30
AWSVRQGGDSPLH
>TRBJ1-1|11|TRBV27
ASSPHPNIEAF
>TRBJ2-1|11|TRBV2
ASLWTVPNEQF